These 15 T cell receptor beta chains share one sample of origin, sequenced in a study of CD8 T cells in Susac syndrome. Random hexamers were used to reverse transcribe the RNA input (roughly 0.5 to 1 ug). One entry per CDR3 protein results from TCRdb running MiXCR on the immunoSEQ multiplex PCR reads. Of some 150,000 distinct CDR3 sequences listed, roughly 94% were seen once; the top ten hold around 0.21%. Sample: CD8+ T cells from PBMCs. All receptors come from a human donor with multiple sclerosis.

The chain links TRBV7-2 to TRBJ2-1, with 7 nucleotides matching TRBD2. CDR1 is SGHTA, CDR2 FQGNSA, per germline. V lost 1 base to trimming and J lost 6 bases; unmatched junction nucleotides: 3. CDR3 length equals 14 residues. CDR3 nucleotide sequence: TGTGCCAGCAGCTTAGGGGTAGCGGGCAATGAGCAGTTCTTC. Translation gives CASSLGVAGNEQFF.

This clonotype was counted a single time. The V gene is TRBV7-2, the J gene TRBJ1-1, with a weak D call TRBD1 (6 bases). Germline V gene lookup returns CDR1 SGHTA and CDR2 FQGNSA. The CDR3 runs to 15 residues. The V end was cut by 1 base, the J end by 4 bases, with 13 bases between. The CDR3 spells CASSLGGRRSTEAFF. In DNA form, the CDR3 reads TGTGCCAGCAGCTTAGGGGGGCGCAGGAGCACTGAAGCTTTCTTT.

The chain couples TRBV6-6 to TRBJ2-5, with D perhaps TRBD1 (6 bases). V was cut by 2 bases and J by 10 bases, with 20 bases left in between. CDR1 and CDR2 (germline): MNHNY, SVGAGI (reference sequence). The CDR3 runs to 15 residues. The CDR3: CASSYLGAIKEDQYF. Here the CDR3 DNA reads TGTGCCAGCAGTTACCTGGGGGCAATCAAAGAGGACCAGTACTTC.

The V and J genes are TRBV9 and TRBJ2-3, with D hard to call. The CDR3 has 14 amino acids. CDR1 and CDR2 (germline): SGDLS, YYNGEE. V gave up 2 bases and J gave up 0 bases, with 7 bases separating them. The CDR3 DNA follows: TGTGCCAGCAGCGTGCAGGAAAGCACAGATACGCAGTATTTT. Translation: CASSVQESTDTQYF.

The V gene is TRBV11-2, the J gene TRBJ2-3, with a weak D call TRBD1 (5 bases). V was clipped by 6 bases and J by 5 bases, with 24 bases between them. Per germline, CDR1 SGHAT and CDR2 FQNNGV. The CDR3 runs 17 residues. CDR3 DNA: TGTGCCAGCAGTCCAACCCCCGGGCCAACGCAGGGAGATACGCAGTATTTT. Its translation: CASSPTPGPTQGDTQYF.

The CDR3, as DNA: TGTGCCAGCACCGGAGACAATGAGCAGTTCTTC. Translation gives CASTGDNEQFF. This chain joins TRBV3-1 and TRBJ2-1; D remains unclear. V was cut by 7 bases and J by 5 bases, with 6 bases left in between. Germline V gene sequence: CDR1 LGHDT, CDR2 YNNKEL (reference sequence). The CDR3 covers 11 residues.

The gene calls are TRBV3-1 and TRBJ2-7, with no clear D. V was trimmed by 0 bases and J by 6 bases, leaving 6 bases between them. Per germline, CDR1 LGHDT and CDR2 YNNKEL (reference sequence). The CDR3 has 12 residues. This CDR3 reads CASSQETAEQYF. The CDR3 region has the DNA TGTGCCAGCAGCCAAGAGACGGCCGAGCAGTACTTC.

The chain has TRBV5-1 and TRBJ2-7; D unclear. The ends were cut back, 4 bases at V and 2 bases at J, with 10 bases in the middle. The CDR3 runs 13 residues. Germline V lookup: CDR1 SGHRS, CDR2 YFSETQ. This chain's CDR3 is CASSGIQPYEQYF. For the CDR3, the DNA is TGCGCCAGCAGCGGCATCCAGCCCTACGAGCAGTACTTC.

The V gene is TRBV30, the J gene TRBJ1-2; D is undetermined. The V gene's germline CDR1 is GTSNPN and CDR2 SVGIG (reference sequence). V was cut by 1 base and J by 12 bases, with 12 bases left in between. This CDR3 comprises 11 residues. The CDR3 spells CAWSDGGADTF. The DNA for the CDR3 is TGTGCCTGGAGTGATGGCGGTGCTGACACCTTC.

J is TRBJ2-7 and V is TRBV12-3 or TRBV12-4; no reliable D call. The CDR3 is made up of 14 amino acids. Trimming stripped 3 bases from V and 0 bases from J, with 9 bases between. The CDR3 region is CASSFNISSYEQYF. CDR3 in DNA: TGTGCCAGCAGTTTCAACATTTCCTCCTACGAGCAGTACTTC.

The chain joins TRBV15 to TRBJ1-6, with D possibly matching TRBD1 (5 bases). The germline gives CDR1 LNHNV, CDR2 YYDKDF (reference sequence). This CDR3 has 15 amino acids. V lost 0 bases and J 10 bases, leaving 13 bases between the germline ends. The CDR3 DNA reads as TGTGCCACCAGCAGAGATCGGGCAGGGAACTCACCCCTCCACTTT. It specifies CATSRDRAGNSPLHF.

Only one count was recorded for this clonotype. In DNA, the CDR3 is TGTGCCATCAGTGTATTAGCGGGAACCGGGGAGCTGTTTTTT. This encodes CAISVLAGTGELFF. This chain joins TRBV10-3 and TRBJ2-2, with 8 bases identical to TRBD2. Losses at the gene ends were 4 bases for V and 5 bases for J; bases not matched to a gene: 3. Per the germline V gene, CDR1 is ENHRY and CDR2 is SYGVKD. The CDR3 is 14 amino acids.

The V and J genes are TRBV20-1 and TRBJ2-7, with TRBD1 matching 8 bases. Unmatched junction bases numbered 7, after V lost 0 bases and J lost 3 bases. Germline V gene sequence: CDR1 DFQATT, CDR2 SNEGSKA (reference sequence). The length of the CDR3 is 15 residues. The CDR3 DNA follows: TGCAGTGCTAGAGATCGACAGGGGACGAACTACGAGCAGTACTTC. As protein: CSARDRQGTNYEQYF.

V gene TRBV11-2 combines with J gene TRBJ2-7; possibly TRBD1 for D (5 bases). CDR1 and CDR2 from the germline V gene are SGHAT and FQNNGV. The CDR3 is 16 amino acids. Trimming removed 0 bases from V and 2 bases from J, with 14 bases in between. The CDR3 nucleotides are TGTGCCAGCAGCTTAGATCCAGGGCTTTCACCCTACGAGCAGTACTTC. Amino acids: CASSLDPGLSPYEQYF.

The chain carries TRBV12-5 and TRBJ1-1; D might be TRBD1 (5 bases). The CDR3 has 19 residues. The V gene lost 0 bases and the J gene lost 2 bases, with 22 bases spanning the gap. Germline V lookup: CDR1 LGHNT, CDR2 FRNRAP. CDR3 coding DNA: TGTGCTAGTGGTTTGGTTATAGGCAGGGTGGAATCGCAAAACACTGAAGCTTTCTTT. This encodes CASGLVIGRVESQNTEAFF.